The clone carrying this T cell receptor (beta chain) was detected once. Its antigen is as yet unknown. The source of the sample is a study of radiotherapy plus CTLA-4 blockade in lung cancer. As for the study in general: Among all patients, 15% to 20% showed objective responses, while 30% to 40% had disease control. Overall study findings and caveats: Early blood T cell clone changes and increased post-radiation serum interferon-beta were reportedly the strongest response predictors. Clones derived from tumor TCRs expanded in blood after radiotherapy plus ipilimumab.

The table came from immunoSEQ multiplex PCR; TCRdb's copy has only in-frame clones and leaves some out. This sample carries about 48,000 clones, 86% of them seen once, and the ten largest clones take 15% to 20%. Germline values: CDR1 MNHEY, CDR2 SVGAGI. V lost 0 bases to trimming and J lost 5 bases; unmatched junction nucleotides: 4. The CDR3 covers 15 residues. Specimen: peripheral blood, collected from a patient treated with radiotherapy plus ipilimumab. This rearrangement joins TRBV6-5 to TRBJ1-5; TRBD1 aligns across 7 bases. This TCR derives from a human donor with non-small cell lung cancer that progressed on radiotherapy plus ipilimumab. Some clones in this sample may be carry-over from other donors' samples. In nucleotides, the CDR3 is TGTGCCAGCAGTTACTCGTGGACAGGAGATCAGCCCCAGCATTTT. Translating it yields CASSYSWTGDQPQHF.